Following are 32 T cell receptor beta chains from one sample sequenced in a study of hypomethylating agent response in myelodysplastic syndrome. The protocol was immunoSEQ multiplex PCR, while the TCRdb copy is restricted to in-frame clones and leaves out a portion. This sample has 3,000 to 4,000 clones, with approximately 86% found just once. Here the sequenced sample was bone marrow, taken before or after starting hypomethylating agent treatment for myelodysplastic syndrome (not recorded which). The receptors shown here come from a human donor with myelodysplastic syndrome.

The chain combines TRBV5-1 with TRBJ1-4; no firm D call. The CDR3 has 14 amino acids. Trimming took 4 bases from V and 2 from J, leaving 9 bases between them. In germline, CDR1 is SGHRS, CDR2 YFSETQ. The CDR3 DNA sequence: TGCGCCAGCAGCCGACAATTGACTAATGAAAAACTGTTTTTT. It is translated as CASSRQLTNEKLFF.

This chain joins TRBV5-6 and TRBJ2-4; TRBD1 matches at 11 bases. V shed 0 bases, J shed 1 base, and the junction held 9 bases outside the gene matches. The CDR3 has 19 residues. The V gene's germline CDR1 is SGHDT and CDR2 YYEEEE. This chain's CDR3 is CASSLASIRDRGAKNIQYF. The CDR3 nucleotides are TGTGCCAGCAGCTTGGCCTCGATCCGGGACAGGGGGGCCAAAAACATTCAGTACTTC.

The chain links TRBV28 to TRBJ2-7, with a tentative D call TRBD2 (6 bases). Germline CDR1 and CDR2: MDHEN and SYDVKM. The CDR3 runs 14 residues. The V end lost 6 bases, the J end lost 5 bases, and 17 bases lay between the germline ends. The CDR3 sequence: CASSSSRGLNEQYF. As DNA, the CDR3 is TGTGCCAGCAGCTCGAGCAGAGGACTAAACGAGCAGTACTTC.

The chain has TRBV15 and TRBJ2-3; D is undetermined. The CDR3 length is 13 residues. The V gene's germline CDR1 is LNHNV and CDR2 YYDKDF (reference sequence). V dropped 0 bases and J dropped 3 bases, with 4 bases sitting between them. As DNA, the CDR3 is TGTGCCACCAGCAGAGATGGGACAGATACGCAGTATTTT. Protein sequence: CATSRDGTDTQYF.

The chain is built from TRBV9 and TRBJ1-1; maybe TRBD1 (5 bases). The V end was cut by 0 bases, the J end by 5 bases, with 14 bases between. In germline, CDR1 is SGDLS, CDR2 YYNGEE. The CDR3 length is 15 residues. The CDR3 DNA follows: TGTGCCAGCAGCGTAGCGACAGTCCTAAATACTGAAGCTTTCTTT. Residues: CASSVATVLNTEAFF. The whole variable domain, filled in from reference TRBV9 and TRBJ1-1, reads DSGVTQTPKHLITATGQRVTLRCSPRSGDLSVYWYQQSLDQGLQFLIQYYNGEERAKGNILERFSAQQFPDLHSELNLSSLELGDSALYFCASSVATVLNTEAFFGQGTRLTVV.

The sample holds a few counts of this clone. The chain combines TRBV2 with TRBJ1-5; D is possibly TRBD1 (6 bases). Germline assignment: CDR1 SNHLY and CDR2 FYNNEI. V was trimmed by 6 bases and J by 7 bases, leaving 13 bases between them. This CDR3 comprises 13 residues. CDR3 amino acids: CASREQGGQPQHF. In nucleotides, the CDR3 is TGTGCCAGCAGGGAACAGGGTGGGCAGCCCCAGCATTTT.

A single count supports this clone. The chain recombines TRBV10-3 with TRBJ1-5; 8 positions agree with TRBD1. The germline CDR1 and CDR2 sequences are ENHRY and SYGVKD. V was clipped by 6 bases and J by 4 bases; unmatched bases: 8. The CDR3 is 15 amino acids. The CDR3 DNA is TGTGCCATCAGCCGCGACAGGGGCATAAATCAGCCCCAGCATTTT. Its translation: CAISRDRGINQPQHF.

The chain uses TRBV2 and TRBJ2-5, with no clear D. Between the trimmed V and J ends, which lost 4 bases and 1 base, there was a span of 7 bases. The CDR3 covers 13 residues. In germline, CDR1 is SNHLY, CDR2 FYNNEI. CDR3 protein: CASSVNLQETQYF. CDR3 nucleotides: TGTGCCAGCAGTGTCAACCTCCAAGAGACCCAGTACTTC.

This clone was counted between two and nine times. V and J are TRBV2 and TRBJ1-5; no firm D call. V was trimmed by 7 bases and J by 1 base, leaving 8 bases between them. The CDR3 runs to 13 residues. Germline V gives CDR1 SNHLY, CDR2 FYNNEI. The CDR3 region has the DNA TGTGCCAGCATGGTCAGGAGCAATCAGCCCCAGCATTTT. Translated: CASMVRSNQPQHF. Full variable domain (remainder filled in from reference TRBV2 and TRBJ1-5): EPEVTQTPSHQVTQMGQEVILRCVPISNHLYFYWYRQILGQKVEFLVSFYNNEISEKSEIFDDQFSVERPDGSNFTLKIRSTKLEDSAMYFCASMVRSNQPQHFGDGTRLSIL.

The chain links TRBV18 to TRBJ1-6; D possibly corresponds to TRBD1 (6 bases). Trimming removed 0 bases from V and 7 bases from J, with 16 bases in between. The CDR3 is 17 residues long. CDR1 is KGHSH and CDR2 is LQKENI in the germline V gene. The CDR3 here is CASSPPGHSMANSPLHF. The CDR3 coding sequence is TGTGCCAGCTCACCACCGGGACACTCGATGGCCAATTCACCCCTCCACTTT.

The rearrangement joins TRBV7-2 to TRBJ2-7; D call uncertain. Trimming removed 5 bases at V and 2 bases at J, with 16 bases between. Germline CDR1 reads SGHTA; CDR2 reads FQGNSA. This CDR3 is 15 amino acids long. The CDR3 loop reads CASSTSYGQTYEQYF. CDR3 DNA: TGTGCCAGCAGCACCTCTTACGGGCAGACCTACGAGCAGTACTTC.

V gene TRBV29-1 combines with J gene TRBJ2-7, with 7 nucleotides matching TRBD1. Germline V gene data show CDR1 as SQVTM and CDR2 as ANQGSEA. V gave up 5 bases and J gave up 5 bases; unmatched junction bases: 3. The CDR3 totals 11 residues. CDR3 sequence (DNA): TGCAGCGTTTCACAGGGGCACGAGCAGTACTTC. This sequence encodes CSVSQGHEQYF.

The J gene is TRBJ1-1, the V gene TRBV29-1; D gene unclear. This CDR3 region has 11 residues. V was shortened by 3 bases and J by 1 base, with 3 bases between the two germline ends. CDR1 SQVTM and CDR2 ANQGSEA come from the germline V gene. CDR3: CSVEENTEAFF. The DNA for the CDR3 is TGCAGCGTTGAGGAGAACACTGAAGCTTTCTTT.

V is TRBV5-4 and J is TRBJ2-6; no clear D gene. The germline V gene encodes CDR1 SGHNT and CDR2 YYREEE (reference sequence). Trimming took off 0 bases at V and 2 bases at J, with 6 bases between the two ends. The CDR3 consists of 15 residues. The CDR3 protein is CASSLGRAGANVLTF. The CDR3 coding sequence is TGTGCCAGCAGCTTGGGACGGGCTGGGGCCAACGTCCTGACTTTC. The full variable domain, rest sourced from reference TRBV5-4 and TRBJ2-6, is ETGVTQSPTHLIKTRGQQVTLRCSSQSGHNTVSWYQQALGQGPQFIFQYYREEENGRGNFPPRFSGLQFPNYSSELNVNALELDDSALYLCASSLGRAGANVLTFGAGSRLTVL.

This clone was detected only once. J is TRBJ1-5 and V is TRBV5-1; TRBD1 is a possible D gene (6 bases). The CDR3 contains 14 residues. V was cut by 0 bases and J by 7 bases, with 11 bases left in between. The germline CDR1 and CDR2 sequences are SGHRS and YFSETQ. Here the CDR3 reads CASSLAPGDQPQHF. The CDR3 nucleotides read TGCGCCAGCAGCTTGGCCCCAGGGGACCAGCCCCAGCATTTT.

The chain links TRBV5-1 to TRBJ2-7; D might be TRBD1 (7 bases). This CDR3 comprises 14 residues. V lost 4 bases to trimming and J lost 8 bases, with 19 bases between them. Germline CDR1 is SGHRS and CDR2 is YFSETQ. DNA for the CDR3: TGCGCCAGCAGCCCTGGGCAGGGGGGTAATCAGCAGTACTTC. It translates to CASSPGQGGNQQYF.

The chain uses TRBV7-2 and TRBJ2-7; possible D gene TRBD1, 6 bases. The CDR3 is 14 residues long. Trimming pared 1 base from V and 2 bases from J, leaving 9 bases between. CDR1 SGHTA and CDR2 FQGNSA come from the germline V gene. CDR3 nucleotide sequence: TGTGCCAGCAGCTTAGGACAGGAACCCTACGAGCAGTACTTC. Translated: CASSLGQEPYEQYF.

The chain combines TRBV5-6 with TRBJ2-2; 9 nucleotides match TRBD2. V lost 2 bases to trimming and J lost 3 bases; unmatched junction nucleotides: 5. The CDR3 is 16 residues long. Germline V gives CDR1 SGHDT, CDR2 YYEEEE. In nucleotides, the CDR3 is TGTGCCAGCAGCTTCGTGGGACTAGCTGACACCGGGGAGCTGTTTTTT. Its protein product is CASSFVGLADTGELFF. Based on the CDR3 plus reference TRBV5-6 and TRBJ2-2, the full variable domain is DAGVTQSPTHLIKTRGQQVTLRCSPKSGHDTVSWYQQALGQGPQFIFQYYEEEERQRGNFPDRFSGHQFPNYSSELNVNALLLGDSALYLCASSFVGLADTGELFFGEGSRLTVL.

With regard to this clone: At the DNA level, this CDR3 is encoded by other sequences in the same sample as well. The J gene is TRBJ2-7, the V gene TRBV11-2; D might be TRBD1 (5 bases). Per germline, CDR1 SGHAT and CDR2 FQNNGV. V lost 1 base and J lost 5, with 12 bases in between. The CDR3 consists of 14 residues. The CDR3 DNA sequence: TGTGCCAGCAGCTTAGGTCAGGGCACCCACGAGCAGTACTTC. The encoded protein is CASSLGQGTHEQYF.

About this clone: The sample contains more than one DNA sequence encoding this CDR3. The CDR3 bases are TGTGCCAGCAGCTTAGTCGCGGGAGGGGGATACAATGAGCAGTTCTTC. The encoded protein is CASSLVAGGGYNEQFF. The chain has TRBV7-2 and TRBJ2-1; TRBD2 agrees at 9 bases. Germline V gene sequence: CDR1 SGHTA, CDR2 FQGNSA. The CDR3 is made up of 16 amino acids. V was clipped by 1 base and J by 4 bases; unmatched bases: 5.

This clone was counted a few times. The chain employs TRBV5-4 and TRBJ2-1; a possible D gene is TRBD1 (6 bases). Germline loops: CDR1 SGHNT, CDR2 YYREEE (reference sequence). Deletions cut 3 bases from V and 5 bases from J, with 12 bases between. This CDR3 has 14 residues. This chain's CDR3 is CASSWTGQNNEQFF. CDR3 bases: TGTGCCAGCAGCTGGACTGGACAGAACAATGAGCAGTTCTTC.

The chain links TRBV19 to TRBJ2-6; D gene ambiguous. The CDR3 sequence is 17 residues long. The V end lost 6 bases, the J end lost 2 bases, and 17 bases lay between the germline ends. Germline CDR1 and CDR2: LNHDA and SQIVND (reference sequence). The DNA of the CDR3 is TGTGCCAGTAGAACAGATTCCACCCCCCCTGGGGCCAACGTCCTGACTTTC. It codes for CASRTDSTPPGANVLTF.

The chain recombines TRBV2 with TRBJ1-5; 8 nucleotides match TRBD1. The length of the CDR3 is 13 residues. V was clipped by 6 bases and J by 5 bases; unmatched bases: 3. Looked up from germline, CDR1 is SNHLY and CDR2 is FYNNEI. The CDR3 protein is CASSGQGYQPQHF. CDR3 nucleotide sequence: TGTGCCAGCAGCGGACAGGGATATCAGCCCCAGCATTTT.

The chain links TRBV19 to TRBJ1-1; TRBD1 might be the D (6 bases). V was clipped by 3 bases and J by 1 base, with 15 bases between them. Germline V gene lookup returns CDR1 LNHDA and CDR2 SQIVND (reference sequence). The CDR3 is made up of 16 amino acids. CDR3 coding DNA: TGTGCCAGTAGTATCCGTTATGACAGGCAGAACACTGAAGCTTTCTTT. Amino acid sequence: CASSIRYDRQNTEAFF.

This clone was counted a single time. The chain links TRBV19 to TRBJ2-1; TRBD2 aligns across 12 bases. The germline V gene encodes CDR1 LNHDA and CDR2 SQIVND (reference sequence). The CDR3 consists of 20 residues. The V gene end was trimmed by 5 bases and the J gene end by 5 bases; junction bases not matched to a gene: 19. DNA of the CDR3: TGTGCCAGTAGTGGGTTCGTAGAGGATTCTAGCGGGAGGGCCCACAATGAGCAGTTCTTC. It is translated as CASSGFVEDSSGRAHNEQFF.

This clone is large (0.1 to 1%). The chain uses TRBV27 and TRBJ2-7, with a possible D match to TRBD1 (6 bases). The germline gives CDR1 MNHEY, CDR2 SMNVEV (reference sequence). The ends were cut back, 6 bases at V and 9 bases at J, with 15 bases in the middle. This CDR3 spans 12 amino acids. This CDR3 reads CASSQQTGGQYF. The CDR3 bases are TGTGCCAGCAGCCAACAGACAGGAGGGCAGTACTTC.

V usage is TRBV28 and J usage is TRBJ1-2; D possibly corresponds to TRBD1 (5 bases). The length of the CDR3 is 13 residues. Trimming removed 5 bases from V and 12 bases from J, with 19 bases in between. Germline CDR1 is MDHEN and CDR2 is SYDVKM. CDR3 sequence (DNA): TGTGCCAGCAGTGCCGCGCCTCGGGGGATCGACACCTTC. Protein: CASSAAPRGIDTF.

The V and J genes are TRBV27 and TRBJ1-2; a weak D match, TRBD1 (5 bases). CDR1 and CDR2 from the germline V gene are MNHEY and SMNVEV (reference sequence). The CDR3 is 13 residues long. Trimming stripped 3 bases from V and 7 bases from J, with 12 bases between. As DNA, the CDR3 is TGTGCCAGCAGTTTGGGAGGGGTCTCTGGCTACACCTTC. The encoded protein is CASSLGGVSGYTF.

The J gene is TRBJ1-2, the V gene TRBV28; D not resolved. V was cut by 3 bases and J by 5 bases, with 31 bases left in between. The CDR3 is 20 amino acids. CDR1 is MDHEN, CDR2 SYDVKM, per germline. The CDR3 spells CASSFIDLYASNPHSYGYTF. CDR3 sequence (DNA): TGTGCCAGCAGTTTTATCGACCTCTATGCCAGCAATCCCCACTCTTATGGCTACACCTTC.

V usage is TRBV9 and J usage is TRBJ1-2; D unresolved. The CDR3 is 14 residues long. V was trimmed by 7 bases and J by 7 bases, leaving 20 bases between them. Germline CDR1 SGDLS, CDR2 YYNGEE. The chain's CDR3 is CASSDLTRGTGYTF. The DNA for the CDR3 is TGTGCCAGCTCCGATCTTACCAGAGGAACTGGCTACACCTTC.

V and J are TRBV29-1 and TRBJ2-2; TRBD2 aligns across 12 bases. V lost 6 bases to trimming and J lost 4 bases; unmatched junction nucleotides: 6. The germline V gene encodes CDR1 SQVTM and CDR2 ANQGSEA. The CDR3 has 15 amino acids. CDR3: CSVSTSGSVTGELFF. Here the CDR3 DNA reads TGCAGCGTATCGACTAGCGGGAGTGTCACCGGGGAGCTGTTTTTT.

The V gene is TRBV4-3, the J gene TRBJ2-1; possibly TRBD2 for D (7 bases). V was cut by 3 bases and J by 8 bases, with 17 bases left in between. The CDR3 has 15 amino acids. CDR1 LGHNA and CDR2 YSLEER come from the germline V gene. The CDR3 reads CASSQSQGRGYEQFF. CDR3 DNA: TGCGCCAGCAGCCAGAGTCAGGGGAGGGGCTATGAGCAGTTCTTC.